This T cell receptor beta chain was identified in a study of shared clonotypes between healthy human individuals (dated by TCRdb to between 2020 and 2021). Notes on the research overall: Three men and two women, aged 18 to 49 years, made up the cohort. Leukapheresis yielded between about 0.9 and 10 billion PBMCs per donor. For each donor, CD4 naive and CD4 memory were each run on three plates, CD8 naive on two plates, and CD8 memory on one plate. Blood TCR repertoires of about 5 healthy adults were deeply sequenced to estimate repertoire size and the extent of clonotype sharing between individuals. Different laboratories and diverse techniques were used to prepare libraries and sequence TCR repertoires, to increase sequencing depth and limit assay-specific biases. Study-level results and caveats: Even with the large sequencing depth, rarefaction of the sorted-subset datasets indicated that sequencing was incomplete. Only blood was sampled, and tissue TCR repertoires likely differ from those in blood. Because the study included a small number of donors, the genetic and exposure-history diversity represented was limited. Estimated clonotype richness was generally larger for naive than for memory subsets. Pairwise subsampling indicated that sequencing depth was expected to affect the degree of clonotype sharing among donors. Approximately 4.8% of naive CD4, 3% to 3.5% of naive CD8, approximately 2.2% of memory CD4, and about 0.4% of memory CD8 clonotypes were shared across a handful of donors. Clonotypes shared by all four sorted-subset donors showed higher generation probabilities than non-shared clonotypes.

A word on this clone: Its cognate antigen has yet to be identified. Base qualities were left out, and no much larger clone turns up one base away.

Using the deep immunoSEQ assay, multiplex PCR amplified TCR CDR3 regions from genomic DNA. Extracted genomic DNA from each cell subset was spread evenly across all wells of several immunoSEQ 96-well plates, with each plate serving as a replicate. For sorted subsets, approximately 200 ng of genomic DNA, equivalent to around 31,000 T cell genomes, went into each replicate PCR. Purified libraries were quantified with a Qubit 3.0 fluorometer, sized on a Bioanalyzer 2100, and re-quantified with the KAPA Library Quantification kit. A separate single-read 150-cycle Illumina NextSeq 550 flow cell was used to sequence each immunoSEQ 96-well plate. Per the original workflow: Because the immunoSEQ output held only junctional sequences and lacked quality scores, the filtering could not match the filtering applied to full-length reads. To assign V/J genes and CDR3, sequences were annotated using PyIR, a Python wrapper for IgBLAST v1.9, with IMGT germline references. Reads were filtered out if the reads had weak V/J assignments (E-value above 1e-6), no CDR3, stop codons, out-of-frame junctions, or ambiguous translated residues. V3J clonotypes were defined by identical inferred V gene, J gene, and CDR3 amino acid sequence. Percentage overlap between repertoires was calculated by dividing the number of shared unique clonotypes by the size of the smaller repertoire. Repertoire richness was assessed with RTK rarefaction, the Chao1 estimator, and Recon v2.1 estimates of unobserved clonotypes. Generation probabilities for all TCRbeta clonotypes obtained by the gDNA method from a few donors were computed using OLGA. Sourced from immuneACCESS, this table was stored by TCRdb with only in-frame sequences that have V and J called. A share of the clones is absent; for the studies checked, an unresolved V gene accounts for under half, and the remainder has no known explanation. V and J calls and clone size are given by that table; D and trimming were obtained from the DNA. This sample is represented by around 1.4 million clones; 98% of them were singletons. Of the sample, over 0.3% falls within the top ten clones.

The donors were healthy, HIV-negative adults who had no recently reported acute infections or vaccinations. Every donor was a Caucasian adult living in Nashville, Tennessee, USA. CD4+ T cells were enriched through magnetic negative selection, after which naive cells were positively selected on CD45RA and the remaining negative fraction served as the memory subset. After blood collection by leukapheresis, PBMCs were isolated using Ficoll-Histopaque density gradient centrifugation and then cryopreserved in the vapor phase of liquid nitrogen. Purity and quantity of every magnetically sorted T cell population were checked by analytical flow cytometry. Genomic DNA was isolated from every sorted fraction and measured by UV absorbance on a Nanodrop 2000c. This receptor was obtained from a man under 40 in good health. Sequencing was performed on naive CD4+ T cells sorted from blood. The cell subset or site label, read with the paper, signifies: CD45RA+ positively selected.

The nucleotide sequence is TGTGCCAGCACCCCCTGGGGGGATGAGCAGTTCTTC. Its translation reads: CASTPWGDEQFF. Recombination linked TRBV7-2 to TRBJ2-1; matching of 6 bases hints at TRBD2 as the D gene. In the germline V gene, CDR1 corresponds to SGHTA and CDR2 to FQGNSA. The CDR3 covers 12 residues, taking in both the cysteine and the phenylalanine. Only the CDR3 part of the read is kept: 36 bases, read in frame from the first base. At the junction V is shortened by 7 bases and J by 8 bases, with 12 bases in between.